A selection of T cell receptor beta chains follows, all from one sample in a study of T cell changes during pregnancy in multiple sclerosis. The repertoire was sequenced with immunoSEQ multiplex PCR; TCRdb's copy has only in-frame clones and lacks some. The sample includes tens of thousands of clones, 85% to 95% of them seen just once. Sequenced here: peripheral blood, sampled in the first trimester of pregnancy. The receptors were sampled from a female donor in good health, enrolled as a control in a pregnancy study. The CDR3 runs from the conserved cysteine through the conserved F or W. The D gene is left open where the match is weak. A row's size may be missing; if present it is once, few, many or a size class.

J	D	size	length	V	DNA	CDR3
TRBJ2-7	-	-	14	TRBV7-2	TGTGCCAGCAGAGAAGGACTGTTCCGGAACGAGCAGTACTTC	CASREGLFRNEQYF
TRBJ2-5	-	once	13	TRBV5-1	TGCGCCAGCAGCTGGTCCAGCCAAGAGACCCAGTACTTC	CASSWSSQETQYF
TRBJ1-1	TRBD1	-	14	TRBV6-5	TGTGCCAGCAGAAACAGGGGGTCTGGCACTGAAGCTTTCTTT	CASRNRGSGTEAFF
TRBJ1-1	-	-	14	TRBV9	TGTGCCAGCAGCGCCATCGCGGGGGCCTCGGAAGCTTTCTTT	CASSAIAGASEAFF
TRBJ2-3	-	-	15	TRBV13	TGTGCCAGCAGCTTAAAGTCTGGGGCGCGAGATACGCAGTATTTT	CASSLKSGARDTQYF
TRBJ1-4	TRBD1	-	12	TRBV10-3	TGTGCCACAGGACAGGTTGATGAAAAACTGTTTTTT	CATGQVDEKLFF
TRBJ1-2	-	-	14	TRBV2	TGTGCCAGCAGCCGTTCTGGACAGCTCTATGGCTACACCTTC	CASSRSGQLYGYTF
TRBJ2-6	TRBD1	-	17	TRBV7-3	TGTGCCAGCAGCTCCGGACAGGGAGTCTCTGGGGCCAACGTCCTGACTTTC	CASSSGQGVSGANVLTF
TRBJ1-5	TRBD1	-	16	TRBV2	TGTGCCAGCATGGGACAGGGGACCGGTAGCAATCAGCCCCAGCATTTT	CASMGQGTGSNQPQHF
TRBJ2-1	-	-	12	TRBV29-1	TGCAGCGCTAGGAGCTCCTACAATGAGCAGTTCTTC	CSARSSYNEQFF
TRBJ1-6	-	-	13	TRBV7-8	TGTGCCAGCAGCTCGGTGAAGAATTCACCCCTCCACTTT	CASSSVKNSPLHF
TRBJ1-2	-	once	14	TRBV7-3	TGTGCCAGCAGCTTAATGGCGGGAAACTATGGCTACACCTTC	CASSLMAGNYGYTF
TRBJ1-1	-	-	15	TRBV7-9	TGTGCCAGCAGCCCTGACGAAGCTGGAGGGACTGAAGCTTTCTTT	CASSPDEAGGTEAFF
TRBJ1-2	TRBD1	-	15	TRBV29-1	TGCAGCGTTGGCGGGGACAGCGAGAGCAACTATGGCTACACCTTC	CSVGGDSESNYGYTF
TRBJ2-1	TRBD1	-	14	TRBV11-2	TGTGCCAGCAGCAACCGGGACAGTTCCGGTGAGCAGTTCTTC	CASSNRDSSGEQFF
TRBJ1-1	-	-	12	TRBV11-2	TGTGCCAGCAGCCACGGACAGATTGAAGCTTTCTTT	CASSHGQIEAFF
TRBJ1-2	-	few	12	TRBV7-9	TGTGCCAGCAGCCCCGTCGGGTATGGCTACACCTTC	CASSPVGYGYTF
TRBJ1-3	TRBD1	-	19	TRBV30	TGTGCCTGGAACCCAAGAAGGGACAGACTCAAAGGAAGTGGAAACACCATATATTTT	CAWNPRRDRLKGSGNTIYF
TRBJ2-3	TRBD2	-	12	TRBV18	TGTGCCAGCTCACCGCGGGGGGATACGCAGTATTTT	CASSPRGDTQYF
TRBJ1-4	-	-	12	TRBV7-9	TGTGCCAGCAGCTTAGTCGACAGGAGACTGTTTTTT	CASSLVDRRLFF
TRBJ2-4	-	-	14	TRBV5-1	TGCGCCAGCAGTCCCACGGAGGCCAAAAACATTCAGTACTTC	CASSPTEAKNIQYF
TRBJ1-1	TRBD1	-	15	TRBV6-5	TGTGCCAGCACCAGACAGGGTAGTGCGGACACTGAAGCTTTCTTT	CASTRQGSADTEAFF